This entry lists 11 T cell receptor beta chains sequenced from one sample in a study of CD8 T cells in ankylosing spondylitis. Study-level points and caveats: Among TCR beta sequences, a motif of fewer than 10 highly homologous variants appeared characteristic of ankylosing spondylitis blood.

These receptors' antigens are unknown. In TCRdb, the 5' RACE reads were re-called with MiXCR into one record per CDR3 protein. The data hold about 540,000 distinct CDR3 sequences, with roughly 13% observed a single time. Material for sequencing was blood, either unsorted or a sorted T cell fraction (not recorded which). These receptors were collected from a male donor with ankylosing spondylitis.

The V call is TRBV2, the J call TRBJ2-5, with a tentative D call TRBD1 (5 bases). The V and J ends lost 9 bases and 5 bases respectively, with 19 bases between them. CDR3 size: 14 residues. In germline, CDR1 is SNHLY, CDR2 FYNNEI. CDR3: CASKWGLDMETQYF. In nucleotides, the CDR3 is TGTGCCAGTAAGTGGGGATTGGACATGGAGACCCAGTACTTC.

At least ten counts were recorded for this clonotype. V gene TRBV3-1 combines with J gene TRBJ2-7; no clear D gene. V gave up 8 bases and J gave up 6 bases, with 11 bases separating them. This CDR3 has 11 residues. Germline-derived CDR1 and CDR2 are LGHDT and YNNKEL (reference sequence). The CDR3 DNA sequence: TGTGCCAGCGAATTCGCCGGCGAGCAGTACTTC. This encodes CASEFAGEQYF.

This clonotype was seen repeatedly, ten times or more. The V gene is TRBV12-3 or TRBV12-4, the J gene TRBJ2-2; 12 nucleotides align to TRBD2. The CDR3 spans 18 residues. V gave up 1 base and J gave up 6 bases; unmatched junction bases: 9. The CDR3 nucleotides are TGTGCCAGCAGTTTAGATCTAGCGGGAGGGCCGGGTTCCGGGGAGCTGTTTTTT. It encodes CASSLDLAGGPGSGELFF.

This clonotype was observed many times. This CDR3 reads CASRRDTQYF. The DNA for the CDR3 is TGTGCCAGCAGACGGGATACGCAGTATTTT. The V call is TRBV12-3 or TRBV12-4, the J call TRBJ2-3, with D unresolved. The CDR3 covers 10 residues. The germline V and J ends were trimmed by 6 bases and 6 bases, with 4 bases remaining between them.

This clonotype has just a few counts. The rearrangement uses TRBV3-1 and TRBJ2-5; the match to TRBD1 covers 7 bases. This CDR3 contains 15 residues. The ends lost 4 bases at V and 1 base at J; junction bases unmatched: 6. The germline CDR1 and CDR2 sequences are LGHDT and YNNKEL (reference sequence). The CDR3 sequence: CASSLDRVLQETQYF. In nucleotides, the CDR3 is TGTGCCAGCAGCCTCGACAGGGTCCTCCAAGAGACCCAGTACTTC.

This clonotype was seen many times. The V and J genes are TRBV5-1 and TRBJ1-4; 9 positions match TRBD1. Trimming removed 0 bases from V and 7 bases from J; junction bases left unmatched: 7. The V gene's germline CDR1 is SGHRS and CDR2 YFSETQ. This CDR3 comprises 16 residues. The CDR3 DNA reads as TGCGCCAGCAGCTTGGGGTCGACAGGGGGACGTGAAAAACTGTTTTTT. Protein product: CASSLGSTGGREKLFF.

The CDR3: CASSLARTGGPDTQYF. As DNA, the CDR3 is TGCGCCAGCAGCTTGGCCAGAACAGGGGGCCCAGATACGCAGTATTTT. V gene TRBV5-1 combines with J gene TRBJ2-3, with 9 bases matching TRBD1. The J segment lost 4 bases and the V segment lost 0 bases, leaving 6 bases of the junction unmatched. The germline CDR1 and CDR2 sequences are SGHRS and YFSETQ. This CDR3 region has 16 residues.

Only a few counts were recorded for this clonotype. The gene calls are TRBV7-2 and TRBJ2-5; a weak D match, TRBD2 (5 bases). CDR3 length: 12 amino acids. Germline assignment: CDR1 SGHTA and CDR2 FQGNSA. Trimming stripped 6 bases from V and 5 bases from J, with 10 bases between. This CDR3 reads CASSRGLETQYF. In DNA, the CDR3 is TGTGCCAGCAGTCGGGGATTGGAGACCCAGTACTTC.

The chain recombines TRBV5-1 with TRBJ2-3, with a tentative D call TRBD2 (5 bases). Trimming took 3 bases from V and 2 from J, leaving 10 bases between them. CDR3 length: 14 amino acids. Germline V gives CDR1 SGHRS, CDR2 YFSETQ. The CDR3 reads CASSSGKPTDTQYF. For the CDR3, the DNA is TGCGCCAGCAGCTCGGGGAAACCCACAGATACGCAGTATTTT. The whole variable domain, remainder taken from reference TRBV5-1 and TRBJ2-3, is KAGVTQTPRYLIKTRGQQVTLSCSPISGHRSVSWYQQTPGQGLQFLFEYFSETQRNKGNFPGRFSGRQFSNSRSEMNVSTLELGDSALYLCASSSGKPTDTQYFGPGTRLTVL.

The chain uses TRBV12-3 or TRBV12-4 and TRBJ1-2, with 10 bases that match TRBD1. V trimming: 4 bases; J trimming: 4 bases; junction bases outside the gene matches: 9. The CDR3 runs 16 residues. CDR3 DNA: TGTGCCAGCAGTTCCTCGGGGACAGGGGAATTCTATGGCTACACCTTC. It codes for CASSSSGTGEFYGYTF.

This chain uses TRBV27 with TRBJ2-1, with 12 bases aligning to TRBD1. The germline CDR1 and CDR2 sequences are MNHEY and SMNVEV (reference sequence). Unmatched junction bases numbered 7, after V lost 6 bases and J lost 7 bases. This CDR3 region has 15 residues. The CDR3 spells CASRGRGQGANEQFF. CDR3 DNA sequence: TGTGCCAGCAGGGGCCGGGGACAGGGGGCGAATGAGCAGTTCTTC.